This TCR beta chain was identified in a study of regulatory T cells in long-lasting Graves disease. Germline assignment: CDR1 LNHNV and CDR2 YYDKDF (reference sequence). V was cut by 5 bases and J by 1 base, with 5 bases left in between. The CDR3 is 12 residues long. Building of the TCR beta libraries involved iRepertoire HTBI primers and Arm-PCR of CDR3 regions. TCRdb called the multiplex PCR reads again in MiXCR, with one record for every CDR3 protein. Here the sample spans about 380,000 distinct CDR3 sequences, roughly 16% being singletons. Time point given: newly diagnosed GD, antithyroid drugs for less than 3 months. Isolated PBMC RNA provided the starting material for the TCR library. This clonotype was detected ten times or more.

This receptor was identified in a female donor with Graves disease. The chain joins TRBV15 to TRBJ1-1; no definite D call. The material sequenced was peripheral blood mononuclear cells (PBMCs), taken at new diagnosis, from a patient treated with antithyroid drugs. The CDR3 nucleotides read TGTGCCACCAGCGCCTGGAACACTGAAGCTTTCTTT. Translating gives CATSAWNTEAFF. Complete variable domain (other parts from reference TRBV15 and TRBJ1-1): DAMVIQNPRYQVTQFGKPVTLSCSQTLNHNVMYWYQQKSSQAPKLLFHYYDKDFNNEADTPDNFQSRRPNTSFCFLDIRSPGLGDTAMYLCATSAWNTEAFFGQGTRLTVV.